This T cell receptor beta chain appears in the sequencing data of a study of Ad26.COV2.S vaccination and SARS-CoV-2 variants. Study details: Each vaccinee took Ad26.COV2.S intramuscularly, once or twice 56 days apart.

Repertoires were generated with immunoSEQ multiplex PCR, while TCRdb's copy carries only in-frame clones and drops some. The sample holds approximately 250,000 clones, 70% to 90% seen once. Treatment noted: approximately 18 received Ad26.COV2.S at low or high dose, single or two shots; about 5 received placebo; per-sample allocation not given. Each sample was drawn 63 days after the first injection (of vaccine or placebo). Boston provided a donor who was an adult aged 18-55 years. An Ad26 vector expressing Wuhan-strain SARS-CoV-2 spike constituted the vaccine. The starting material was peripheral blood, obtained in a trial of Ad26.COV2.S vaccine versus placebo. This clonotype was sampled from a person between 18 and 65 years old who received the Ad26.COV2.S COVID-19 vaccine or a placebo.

The CDR3 reads CATSEGSEQFF. CDR3 sequence (DNA): TGTGCCACCAGTGAAGGATCGGAGCAGTTCTTC. The chain is built from TRBV24-1 and TRBJ2-1; no clear D. The CDR3 contains 11 residues. Germline V gives CDR1 KGHDR, CDR2 SFDVKD. Between the trimmed V and J ends, which lost 4 bases and 10 bases, there was a span of 7 bases.